This T cell receptor beta chain was captured in a study of identical twins. Whole-study findings and limits: A lower insertion count was a feature of abundant cord blood beta clonotypes, with no such feature in memory repertoires. The degree of excess twin sharing was weaker in beta out-of-frame sequences.

Template switching, a step in the protocol, added a universal primer site, and cDNA carried unique molecular identifiers. TCRdb reprocessed the 5' RACE reads via MiXCR and lists one record per CDR3 protein. The sample yields 1.5 million to 2 million distinct CDR3 sequences, about 31% seen once. The CDR3 sequence is 14 residues long. From germline, CDR1 is MNHNS and CDR2 SASEGT. Trimming removed 7 bases at V and 1 base at J, with 12 bases between. This clonotype appeared a few times. Its antigen is still unknown. The sequenced sample consisted of cord blood. The chain joins TRBV6-1 to TRBJ2-3; D is perhaps TRBD1 or TRBD2 (6 bases each). The clonotype comes from a newborn girl in good health. CDR3 DNA sequence: TGTGCCAGCACTCGGGGGCGGGGCACAGATACGCAGTATTTT. As protein: CASTRGRGTDTQYF.